The present entry profiles one TCR beta chain with its context. CDR1 is LNHNV and CDR2 is YYDKDF in the germline V gene (reference sequence). With 4 bases clipped from V and 2 bases from J, the junction kept 6 bases outside the gene matches. The CDR3 spans 15 residues. Healthy bone marrow donors made up the donors. 13 Jbeta primers and 60 Vbeta primers were used for the PCR. The data were produced by immunoSEQ multiplex PCR, yet TCRdb's version contains in-frame clones alone and is incomplete. The table has more than 140,000 clones, more than 60% seen once. This sample is drawn from a study of cytomegalovirus exposure and HLA in healthy donors.

The chain combines TRBV15 with TRBJ2-5, with TRBD2 matching over 8 bases. The sequenced material came from PBMCs. This sequence was found in a man aged 35 to 55 in good health and CMV-seronegative. CDR3 DNA sequence: TGTGCCACCAGCATTACTAGCGGATTACAAGAGACCCAGTACTTC. Encoded protein: CATSITSGLQETQYF.